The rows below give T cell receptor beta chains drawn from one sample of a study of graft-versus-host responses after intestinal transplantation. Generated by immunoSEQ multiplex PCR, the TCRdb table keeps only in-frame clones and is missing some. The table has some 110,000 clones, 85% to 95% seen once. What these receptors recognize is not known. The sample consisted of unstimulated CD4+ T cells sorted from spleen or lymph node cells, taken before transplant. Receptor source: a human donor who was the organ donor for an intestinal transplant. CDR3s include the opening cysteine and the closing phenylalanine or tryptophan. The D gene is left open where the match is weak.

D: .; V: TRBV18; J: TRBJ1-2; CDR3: CASSLDRGTDGYTF
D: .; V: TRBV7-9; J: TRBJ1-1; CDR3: CASSWGGWSKATEAFF
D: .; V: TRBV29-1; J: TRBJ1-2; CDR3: CSVGQPSYGYTF
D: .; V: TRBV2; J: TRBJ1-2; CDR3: CASSKEGVGYGYTF
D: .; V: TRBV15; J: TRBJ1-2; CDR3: CATSRDLGLGSGYTF
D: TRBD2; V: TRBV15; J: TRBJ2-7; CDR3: CATSRERGSPPYEQHF
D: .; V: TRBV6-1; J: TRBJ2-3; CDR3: CASSEAIGLRSTDTQYF
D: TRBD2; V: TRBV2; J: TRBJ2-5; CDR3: CASRRLAGGQETQYF
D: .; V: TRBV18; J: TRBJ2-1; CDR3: CASSPGSPTYNEQFF
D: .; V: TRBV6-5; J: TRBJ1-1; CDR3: CASSVAMGVGGAFF
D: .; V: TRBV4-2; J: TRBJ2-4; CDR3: CASSQVELAKNIQYF
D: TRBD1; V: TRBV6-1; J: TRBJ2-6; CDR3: CASREYRDRGSGANVLTF
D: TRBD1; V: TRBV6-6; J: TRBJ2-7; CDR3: CASFIRTGGFYEQYF
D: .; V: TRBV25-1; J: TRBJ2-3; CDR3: CASSGSTADTQYF
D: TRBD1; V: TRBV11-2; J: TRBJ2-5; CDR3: CASSLGTGQETQYF
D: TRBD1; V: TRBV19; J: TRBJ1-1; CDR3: CASSRQGRNTEAFF
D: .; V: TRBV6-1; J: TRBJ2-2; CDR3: CASRDPGGELFF
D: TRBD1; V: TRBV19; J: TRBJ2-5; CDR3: CASSPSRDREGTQYF
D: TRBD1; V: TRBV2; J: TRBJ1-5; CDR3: CASTGTANQPQHF
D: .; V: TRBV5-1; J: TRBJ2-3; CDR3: CASSPLRGSDTQYF
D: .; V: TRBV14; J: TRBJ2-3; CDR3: CASSQEGAGRTHTQYF
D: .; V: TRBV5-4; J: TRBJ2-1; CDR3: CASSLAGAGSIGVGQFF
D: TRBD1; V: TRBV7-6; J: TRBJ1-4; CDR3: CASSLLVGTGATNEKLFF
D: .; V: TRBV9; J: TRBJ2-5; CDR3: CASSITGRGAETQYF
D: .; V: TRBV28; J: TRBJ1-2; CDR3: CASSLLVSYGYTF
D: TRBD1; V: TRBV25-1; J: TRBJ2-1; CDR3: CASNSDRGRGNEQFF
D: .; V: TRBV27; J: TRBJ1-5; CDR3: CASSVQGQPQHF
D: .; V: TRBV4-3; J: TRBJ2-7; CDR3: CASSQDRVTSPYEQYF
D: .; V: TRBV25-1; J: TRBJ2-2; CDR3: CASRTRVANTGELFF
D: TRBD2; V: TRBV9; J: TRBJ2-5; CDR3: CASSVPLAGGSETQYF
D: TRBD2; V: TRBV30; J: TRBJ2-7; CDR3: CAWSVRAGGPSSYEQYF
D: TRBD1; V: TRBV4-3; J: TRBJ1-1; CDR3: CASSQQGANTEAFF
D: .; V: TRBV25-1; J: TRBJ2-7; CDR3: CASSNSLPYYEQYF
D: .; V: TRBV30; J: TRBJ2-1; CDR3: CAWSSSNEQFF
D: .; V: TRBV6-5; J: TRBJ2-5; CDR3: CAAQTSPLQETQYF
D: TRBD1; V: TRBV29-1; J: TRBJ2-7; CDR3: CSVTPQGAYEQYF
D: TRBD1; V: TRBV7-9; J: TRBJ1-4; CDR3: CASSLGTGNNEKLFF
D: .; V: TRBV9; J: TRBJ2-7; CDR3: CASSVAQSLGEQYF
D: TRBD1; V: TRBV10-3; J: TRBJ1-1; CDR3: CAIRGQGLRNTEAFF
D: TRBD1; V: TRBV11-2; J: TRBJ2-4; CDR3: CASSFSGGEGNIQYF
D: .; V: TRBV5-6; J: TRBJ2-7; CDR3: CASSSYYEQYF
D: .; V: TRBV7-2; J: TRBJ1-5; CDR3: CASSLADQPQHF
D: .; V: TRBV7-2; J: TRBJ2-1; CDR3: CASSPGRNRYDPPYNEQFF
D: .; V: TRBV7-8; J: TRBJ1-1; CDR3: CASSLGHNTEAFF
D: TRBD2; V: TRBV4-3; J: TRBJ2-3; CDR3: CASSQAPSGRDTQYF
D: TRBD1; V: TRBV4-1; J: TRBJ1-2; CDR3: CASSQLDRLNYGYTF
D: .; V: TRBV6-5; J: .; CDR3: CASSYSIRELFF
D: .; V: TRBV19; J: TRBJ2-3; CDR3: CASSGGGDTDTQYF
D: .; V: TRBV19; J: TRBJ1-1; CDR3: CASRISGGAEAFF
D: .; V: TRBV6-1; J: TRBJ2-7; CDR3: CASSEDKEYEQYF
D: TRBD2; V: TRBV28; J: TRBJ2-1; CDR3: CASSLFASGSDNEQFF
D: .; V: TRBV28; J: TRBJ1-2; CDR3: CASSLVVPRGYTF
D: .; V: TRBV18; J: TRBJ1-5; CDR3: CASSPQGNQPQHF
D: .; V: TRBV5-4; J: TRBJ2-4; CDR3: CASSLEMGWGSKNIQYF